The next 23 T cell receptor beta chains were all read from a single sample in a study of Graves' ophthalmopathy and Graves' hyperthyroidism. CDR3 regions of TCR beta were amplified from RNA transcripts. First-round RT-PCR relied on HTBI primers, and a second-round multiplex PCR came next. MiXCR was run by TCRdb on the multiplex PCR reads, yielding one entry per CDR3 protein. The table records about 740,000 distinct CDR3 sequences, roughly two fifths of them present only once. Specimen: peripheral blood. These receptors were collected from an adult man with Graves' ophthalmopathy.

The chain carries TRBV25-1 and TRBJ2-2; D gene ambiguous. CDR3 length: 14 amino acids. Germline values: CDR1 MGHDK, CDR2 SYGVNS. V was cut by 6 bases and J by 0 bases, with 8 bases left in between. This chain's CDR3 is CASRAFTNTGELFF. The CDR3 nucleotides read TGTGCCAGCAGGGCTTTCACGAACACCGGGGAGCTGTTTTTT. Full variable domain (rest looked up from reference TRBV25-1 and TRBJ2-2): EADIYQTPRYLVIGTGKKITLECSQTMGHDKMYWYQQDPGMELHLIHYSYGVNSTEKGDLSSESTVSRIRTEHFPLTLESARPSHTSQYLCASRAFTNTGELFFGEGSRLTVL.

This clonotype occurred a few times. The CDR3: CASSYSRANYGYTF. The CDR3 DNA reads TGTGCCAGCAGCTATTCTAGAGCTAACTATGGCTACACCTTC. The rearrangement links TRBV7-9 to TRBJ1-2; D is uncertain. This CDR3 is built from 14 residues. Germline V lookup: CDR1 SEHNR, CDR2 FQNEAQ (reference sequence). V lost 4 bases, J lost 0 bases, and 9 bases lay in between.

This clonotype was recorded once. The CDR3 loop reads CSVGPTSGHETQYF. The DNA for the CDR3 is TGCAGCGTCGGCCCAACTAGTGGCCATGAGACCCAGTACTTC. The chain employs TRBV29-1 and TRBJ2-5; D is possibly TRBD2 (5 bases). Germline CDR1 and CDR2: SQVTM and ANQGSEA. CDR3 size: 14 residues. V dropped 6 bases and J dropped 5 bases, with 19 bases sitting between them.

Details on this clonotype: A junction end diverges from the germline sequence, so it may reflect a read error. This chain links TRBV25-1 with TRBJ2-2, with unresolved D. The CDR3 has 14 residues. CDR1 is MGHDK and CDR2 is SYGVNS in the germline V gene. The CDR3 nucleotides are TGTGCCAGCTGTGAAAGTCGGGTGGCCGGGGAGCTGTTTTTT. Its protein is CASCESRVAGELFF.

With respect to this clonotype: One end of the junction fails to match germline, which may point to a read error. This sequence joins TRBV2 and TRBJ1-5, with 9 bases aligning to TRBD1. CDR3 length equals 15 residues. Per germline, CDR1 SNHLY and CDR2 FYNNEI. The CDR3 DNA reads TGTACCAGCAGTGTCCACAGGGGGCAGGATCAGCCCCAGCATTTT. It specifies CTSSVHRGQDQPQHF.

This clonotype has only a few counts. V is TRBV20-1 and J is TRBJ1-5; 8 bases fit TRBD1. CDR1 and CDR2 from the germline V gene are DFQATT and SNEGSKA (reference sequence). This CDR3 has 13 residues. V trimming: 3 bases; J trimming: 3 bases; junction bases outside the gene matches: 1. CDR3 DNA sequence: TGCAGTGCTAGGGACAGGGCCAATCAGCCCCAGCATTTT. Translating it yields CSARDRANQPQHF.

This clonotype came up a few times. The CDR3 bases are TGTGCCAGCAGGTCGAGGGGGCGTTTGAACACTGAAGCTTTCTTT. Translated, it gives CASRSRGRLNTEAFF. This chain links TRBV12-3 or TRBV12-4 with TRBJ1-1, with 7 nucleotides matching TRBD1. There are 15 residues in the CDR3. Trimming cost V 6 bases and J 0 bases; bases outside gene matches: 7.

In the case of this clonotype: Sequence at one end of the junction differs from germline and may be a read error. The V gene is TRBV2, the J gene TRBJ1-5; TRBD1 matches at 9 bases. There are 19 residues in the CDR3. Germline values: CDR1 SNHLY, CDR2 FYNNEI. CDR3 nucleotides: TGTGCCTGCAGTGCTCCTGGGGGGGGAGGACAGGGGAGAAGGCAGCCCCAGCATTTT. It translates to CACSAPGGGGQGRRQPQHF.

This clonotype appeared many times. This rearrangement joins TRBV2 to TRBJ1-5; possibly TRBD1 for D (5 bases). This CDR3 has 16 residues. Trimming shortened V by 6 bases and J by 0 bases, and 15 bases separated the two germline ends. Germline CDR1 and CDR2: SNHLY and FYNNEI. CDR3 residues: CASRGGSTVSNQPQHF. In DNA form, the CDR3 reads TGTGCCAGCAGGGGGGGTTCGACAGTTAGCAATCAGCCCCAGCATTTT. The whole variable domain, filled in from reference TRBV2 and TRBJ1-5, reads EPEVTQTPSHQVTQMGQEVILRCVPISNHLYFYWYRQILGQKVEFLVSFYNNEISEKSEIFDDQFSVERPDGSNFTLKIRSTKLEDSAMYFCASRGGSTVSNQPQHFGDGTRLSIL.

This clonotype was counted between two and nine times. The CDR3 DNA reads as TGCAGTGCCCAGACAGGGGTGTACCAGCCCCAGCATTTT. Amino acid sequence: CSAQTGVYQPQHF. V gene TRBV20-1 combines with J gene TRBJ1-5; 8 nucleotides agree with TRBD1. Per germline, CDR1 DFQATT and CDR2 SNEGSKA (reference sequence). The CDR3 contains 13 residues. J lost 7 bases, V lost 6 bases, and 8 bases had no gene match.

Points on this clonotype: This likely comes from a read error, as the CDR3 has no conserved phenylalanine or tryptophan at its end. CDR3 nucleotides: TGCAGTGCTAGACGGCTCGATCGGATGAACACCGGGGAGCTGTTTCTT. This sequence encodes CSARRLDRMNTGELFL. V gene TRBV20-1 combines with J gene TRBJ2-2; no reliable D call. Trimming took 2 bases from V and 1 from J, leaving 14 bases between them. Germline V lookup: CDR1 DFQATT, CDR2 SNEGSKA (reference sequence). This CDR3 has 16 amino acids.

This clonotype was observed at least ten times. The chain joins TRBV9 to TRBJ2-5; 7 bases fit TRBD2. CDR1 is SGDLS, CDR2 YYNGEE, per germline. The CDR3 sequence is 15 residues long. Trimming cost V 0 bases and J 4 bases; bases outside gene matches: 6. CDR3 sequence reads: CASSVEPSGLETQYF. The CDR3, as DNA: TGTGCCAGCAGCGTAGAGCCTAGCGGTCTAGAGACCCAGTACTTC.

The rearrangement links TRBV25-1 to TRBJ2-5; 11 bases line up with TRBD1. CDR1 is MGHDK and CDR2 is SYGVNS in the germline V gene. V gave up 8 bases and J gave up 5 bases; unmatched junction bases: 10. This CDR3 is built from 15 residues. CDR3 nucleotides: TGTGCCAGCTCGTCCTGGACAGGGGGCAAGGAGACCCAGTACTTC. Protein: CASSSWTGGKETQYF.

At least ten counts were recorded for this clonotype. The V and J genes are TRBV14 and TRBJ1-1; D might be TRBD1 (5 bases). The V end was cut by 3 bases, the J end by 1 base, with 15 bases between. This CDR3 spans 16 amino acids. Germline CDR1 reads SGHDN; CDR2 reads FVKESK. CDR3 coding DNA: TGTGCCAGCAGCCACAGGGATTTGGGCAGGAACACTGAAGCTTTCTTT. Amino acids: CASSHRDLGRNTEAFF.

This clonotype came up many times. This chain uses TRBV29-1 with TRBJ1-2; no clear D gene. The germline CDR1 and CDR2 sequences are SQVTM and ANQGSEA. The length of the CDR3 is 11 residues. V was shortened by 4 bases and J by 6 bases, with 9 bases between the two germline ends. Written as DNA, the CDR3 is TGCAGCGTTGCGAAGAACGATGGCTACACCTTC. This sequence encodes CSVAKNDGYTF.

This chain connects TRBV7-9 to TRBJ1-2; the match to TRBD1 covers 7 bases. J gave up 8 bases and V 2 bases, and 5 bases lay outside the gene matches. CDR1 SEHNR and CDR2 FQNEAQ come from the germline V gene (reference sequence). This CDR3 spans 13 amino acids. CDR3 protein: CASSLQQGHGYTF. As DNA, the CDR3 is TGTGCCAGCAGCTTACAACAGGGGCACGGCTACACCTTC. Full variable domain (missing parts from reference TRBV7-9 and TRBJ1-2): DTGVSQNPRHKITKRGQNVTFRCDPISEHNRLYWYRQTLGQGPEFLTYFQNEAQLEKSRLLSDRFSAERPKGSFSTLEIQRTEQGDSAMYLCASSLQQGHGYTFGSGTRLTVV.

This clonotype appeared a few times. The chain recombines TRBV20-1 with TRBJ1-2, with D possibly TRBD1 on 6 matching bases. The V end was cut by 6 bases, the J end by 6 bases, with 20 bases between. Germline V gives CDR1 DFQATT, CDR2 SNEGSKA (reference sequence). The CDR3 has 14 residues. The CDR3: CSARFRQASDGYTF. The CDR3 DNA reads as TGCAGTGCCCGATTCCGACAGGCGTCAGATGGCTACACCTTC.

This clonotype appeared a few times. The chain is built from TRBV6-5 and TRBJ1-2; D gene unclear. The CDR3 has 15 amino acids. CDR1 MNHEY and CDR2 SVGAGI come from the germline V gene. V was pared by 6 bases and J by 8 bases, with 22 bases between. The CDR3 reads CASSPQTGRTVGYTF. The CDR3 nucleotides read TGTGCCAGCAGCCCCCAAACCGGCCGGACGGTGGGCTACACCTTC.

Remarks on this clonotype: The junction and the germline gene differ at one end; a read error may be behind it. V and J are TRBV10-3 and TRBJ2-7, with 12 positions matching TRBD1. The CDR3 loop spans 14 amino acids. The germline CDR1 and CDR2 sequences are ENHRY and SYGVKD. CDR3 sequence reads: CASSEGTGGYEQCF. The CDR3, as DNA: TGTGCCAGCAGTGAGGGGACAGGGGGCTACGAGCAGTGCTTC.

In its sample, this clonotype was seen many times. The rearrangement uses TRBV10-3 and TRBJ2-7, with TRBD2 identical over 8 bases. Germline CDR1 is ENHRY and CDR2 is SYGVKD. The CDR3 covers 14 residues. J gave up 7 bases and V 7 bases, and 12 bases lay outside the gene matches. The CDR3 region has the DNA TGTGCCATCAATTCCCGGGGGGGAGGAGGAGAGCAGTACTTC. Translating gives CAINSRGGGGEQYF.

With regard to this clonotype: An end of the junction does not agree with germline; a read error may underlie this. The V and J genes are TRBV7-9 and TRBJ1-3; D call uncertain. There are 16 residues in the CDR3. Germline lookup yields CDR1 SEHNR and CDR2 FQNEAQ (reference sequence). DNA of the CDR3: TGCGCCAGCAGCCGGGATGGTGCAGACTCTGGAAACACCATATATTTT. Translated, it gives CASSRDGADSGNTIYF.

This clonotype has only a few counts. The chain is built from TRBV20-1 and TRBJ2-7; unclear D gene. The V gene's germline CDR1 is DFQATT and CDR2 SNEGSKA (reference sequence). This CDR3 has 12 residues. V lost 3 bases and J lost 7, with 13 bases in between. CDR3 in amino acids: CSARLASREQYF. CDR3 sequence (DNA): TGCAGTGCTAGGCTCGCTTCCCGGGAGCAGTACTTC.

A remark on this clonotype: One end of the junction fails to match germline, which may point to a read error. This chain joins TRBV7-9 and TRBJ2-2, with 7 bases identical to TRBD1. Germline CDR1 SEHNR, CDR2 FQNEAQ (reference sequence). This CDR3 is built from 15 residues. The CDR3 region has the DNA TGTGCTAGCAGCCTGAACCCGACAGGGTCCGGGGAGCTGTTTTTT. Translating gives CASSLNPTGSGELFF.